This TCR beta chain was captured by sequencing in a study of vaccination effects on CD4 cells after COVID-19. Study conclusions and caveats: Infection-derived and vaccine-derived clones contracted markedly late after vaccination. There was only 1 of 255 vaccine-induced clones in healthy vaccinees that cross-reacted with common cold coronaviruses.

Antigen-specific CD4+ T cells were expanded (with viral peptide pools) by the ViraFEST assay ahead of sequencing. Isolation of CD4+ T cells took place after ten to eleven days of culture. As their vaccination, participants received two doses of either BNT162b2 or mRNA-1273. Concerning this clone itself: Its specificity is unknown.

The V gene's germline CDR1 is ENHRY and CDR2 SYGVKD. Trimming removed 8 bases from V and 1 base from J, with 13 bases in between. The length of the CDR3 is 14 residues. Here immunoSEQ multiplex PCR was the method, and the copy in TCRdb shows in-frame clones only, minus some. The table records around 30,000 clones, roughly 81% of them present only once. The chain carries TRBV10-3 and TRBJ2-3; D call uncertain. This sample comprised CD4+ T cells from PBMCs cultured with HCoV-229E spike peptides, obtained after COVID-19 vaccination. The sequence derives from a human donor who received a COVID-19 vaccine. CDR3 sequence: CAIRSSVGTDTQYF. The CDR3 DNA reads TGTGCCATCCGCTCCAGCGTCGGCACAGATACGCAGTATTTT.